These 8 T cell receptor beta chains share one sample of origin, sequenced in a study of T-cell memory formation after mild COVID-19. TCRdb itself ran the 5' RACE reads through MiXCR, one entry per CDR3 protein. The sample yields about 160,000 distinct CDR3 sequences, 25% to 40% seen once. The sequencing input was PBMCs or a T cell subset sorted from them (not recorded which). All receptors come from an adult woman who had mild COVID-19 (a few samples of this study predate the infection). Cell type and time point are not known.

This clonotype was seen more than once but under ten times. The CDR3 nucleotides are TGTGCCAGCAGCTTGGCGGGTCGAGGGGTCCGATCGGAGACCCAGTACTTC. Residues: CASSLAGRGVRSETQYF. The rearrangement uses TRBV5-6 and TRBJ2-5; D assignment may be TRBD1 or TRBD2 (5 bases each). Trimming took off 0 bases at V and 5 bases at J, with 20 bases between the two ends. Germline CDR1 reads SGHDT; CDR2 reads YYEEEE. The CDR3 sequence is 17 residues long.

V gene TRBV4-3 combines with J gene TRBJ2-1; 8 bases agree with TRBD2. The length of the CDR3 is 20 residues. V shed 4 bases and J 0 bases; nucleotides not matched to a gene: 17. Germline values: CDR1 LGHNA, CDR2 YSLEER. The CDR3 sequence: CASSLPGERERRNSYNEQFF. DNA of the CDR3: TGCGCCAGCAGCCTACCGGGGGAGCGGGAGCGCCGAAACTCCTACAATGAGCAGTTCTTC.

This clonotype was counted many times. The CDR3 region is CASSLGNRETQYF. The CDR3 DNA follows: TGCGCCAGCAGCTTGGGGAATAGGGAGACCCAGTACTTC. V is TRBV5-1 and J is TRBJ2-5; D is unresolved. This CDR3 is built from 13 residues. Trimming shortened V by 0 bases and J by 5 bases, and 8 bases separated the two germline ends. Germline loops: CDR1 SGHRS, CDR2 YFSETQ.

This clonotype was detected a few times. V usage is TRBV11-2 and J usage is TRBJ2-2; 11 bases agree with TRBD2. This CDR3 is built from 16 residues. CDR1 and CDR2 (germline): SGHAT, FQNNGV. V lost 6 bases and J lost 4; bases outside the gene matches: 7. CDR3 amino acids: CASSLAGGLTTGELFF. In DNA form, the CDR3 reads TGTGCCAGCAGTCTAGCGGGGGGCCTCACCACCGGGGAGCTGTTTTTT.

V gene TRBV7-2 combines with J gene TRBJ2-1; no definite D call. The CDR3 spans 15 residues. The ends were cut back, 1 base at V and 0 bases at J, with 7 bases in the middle. Germline loops: CDR1 SGHTA, CDR2 FQGNSA. The CDR3 DNA reads TGTGCCAGCAGCTTAGAAGCCCTCTCCTACAATGAGCAGTTCTTC. It yields the protein CASSLEALSYNEQFF.

This clonotype was seen a few times. The chain is built from TRBV19 and TRBJ2-1; a possible D gene is TRBD2 (5 bases). V dropped 6 bases and J dropped 6 bases, with 12 bases sitting between them. CDR1 LNHDA and CDR2 SQIVND come from the germline V gene (reference sequence). The CDR3 has 13 amino acids. The CDR3 loop reads CASSSPRGNEQFF. Written as DNA, the CDR3 is TGTGCCAGTAGCTCCCCCCGGGGCAATGAGCAGTTCTTC.

A single count supports this clonotype. CDR3 DNA: TGTGCCAGCAGCTCCTGGGACAGGTACACAGATACGCAGTATTTT. This codes for CASSSWDRYTDTQYF. The chain recombines TRBV7-9 with TRBJ2-3; 8 bases are shared with TRBD1. Germline CDR1 is SEHNR and CDR2 is FQNEAQ (reference sequence). CDR3 length equals 15 residues. The trim removed 4 bases at V and 2 bases at J, leaving 5 bases unmatched.

The genes are TRBV7-2 and TRBJ2-2, with TRBD2 identical over 8 bases. The CDR3 runs 16 residues. Germline V gives CDR1 SGHTA, CDR2 FQGNSA. Trimming cost V 1 base and J 7 bases; bases outside gene matches: 8. The CDR3 DNA sequence: TGTGCCAGCAGCTTAGTTGGACTAGCTTCAGGCGGGGAGCTGTTTTTT. It is translated as CASSLVGLASGGELFF.